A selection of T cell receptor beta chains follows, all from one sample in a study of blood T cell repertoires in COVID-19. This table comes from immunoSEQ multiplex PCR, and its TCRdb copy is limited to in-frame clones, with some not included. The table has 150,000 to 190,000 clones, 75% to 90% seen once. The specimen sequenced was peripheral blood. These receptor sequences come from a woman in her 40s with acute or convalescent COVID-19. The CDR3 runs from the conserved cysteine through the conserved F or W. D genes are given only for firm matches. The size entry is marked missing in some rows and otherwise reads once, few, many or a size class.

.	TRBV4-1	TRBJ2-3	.	CASSQVATFVDTQYF	TGCGCCAGCAGCCAAGTCGCAACTTTTGTCGATACGCAGTATTTT
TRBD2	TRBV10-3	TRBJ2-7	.	CAISEGTGLAGGILTYEQYF	TGTGCCATCAGTGAGGGCACCGGACTAGCGGGAGGGATACTAACCTACGAGCAGTACTTC
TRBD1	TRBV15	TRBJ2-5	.	CATSRWTGKETQYF	TGTGCCACCAGCAGATGGACAGGGAAGGAGACCCAGTACTTC
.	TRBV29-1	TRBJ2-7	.	CSVESDYSYEQYF	TGCAGCGTTGAATCGGACTATTCCTACGAGCAGTACTTC
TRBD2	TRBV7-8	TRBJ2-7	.	CASSPRVAGVNEQYF	TGTGCCAGCAGCCCTCGAGTAGCGGGGGTGAACGAGCAGTACTTC
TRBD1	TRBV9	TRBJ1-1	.	CASRTGQGGRTEAFF	TGTGCCAGCAGGACTGGACAGGGCGGTCGGACTGAAGCTTTCTTT
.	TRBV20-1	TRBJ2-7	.	CSGTEDYEQYF	TGCAGTGGCACAGAAGACTACGAGCAGTACTTC
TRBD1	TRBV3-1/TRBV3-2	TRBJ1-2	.	CASSQQGAVGYTF	TGTGCCAGCAGCCAACAGGGGGCGGTAGGCTACACCTTC
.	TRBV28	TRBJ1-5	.	CASLPQGLGNQPQHF	TGTGCCAGCCTTCCCCAGGGGCTGGGAAATCAGCCCCAGCATTTT
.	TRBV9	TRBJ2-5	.	CASSPLSRYQETQYF	TGTGCCAGCAGCCCTTTATCTAGGTACCAAGAGACCCAGTACTTC
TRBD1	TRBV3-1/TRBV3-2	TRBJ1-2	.	CASSHTGQGYGYTF	TGTGCCAGCAGCCATACGGGACAGGGGTATGGCTACACCTTC
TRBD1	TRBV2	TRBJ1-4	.	CASSRPLPGQGNEKLFF	TGTGCCAGCAGTCGCCCTCTACCGGGACAGGGTAATGAAAAACTGTTTTTT
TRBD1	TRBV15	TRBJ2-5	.	CATSRGQQETQYF	TGTGCCACCAGCAGGGGACAGCAAGAGACCCAGTACTTC
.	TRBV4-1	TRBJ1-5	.	CASSQAPAGEGNQPQHF	TGCGCCAGCAGCCAAGCCCCAGCGGGGGAAGGCAATCAGCCCCAGCATTTT
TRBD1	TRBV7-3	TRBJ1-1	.	CASSPSGQGYTEAFF	TGTGCCAGCAGCCCCTCGGGACAGGGATACACTGAAGCTTTCTTT
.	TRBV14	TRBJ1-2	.	CASSQDQTNYGYTF	TGTGCCAGCAGCCAAGATCAGACTAACTATGGCTACACCTTC
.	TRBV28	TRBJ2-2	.	CASSLSGGELFF	TGTGCCAGCAGTTTATCAGGAGGGGAGCTGTTTTTT
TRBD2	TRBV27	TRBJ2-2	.	CASRSGGMPTGELFF	TGTGCCAGCAGGTCGGGGGGGATGCCCACCGGGGAGCTGTTTTTT
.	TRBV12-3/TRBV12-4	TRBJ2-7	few	CASKGVRNEQYF	TGTGCCAGCAAGGGGGTGAGGAACGAGCAGTACTTC
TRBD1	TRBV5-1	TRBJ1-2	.	CASSLETGTAYGYTF	TGCGCCAGCAGCTTGGAGACCGGGACAGCCTATGGCTACACCTTC
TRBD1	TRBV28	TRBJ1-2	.	CASRNRGLRGYTF	TGTGCCAGCAGGAACAGGGGGCTTCGTGGCTACACCTTC
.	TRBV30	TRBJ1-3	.	CAWSVAGRRVGNTIYF	TGTGCCTGGAGTGTAGCTGGAAGGAGGGTGGGAAACACCATATATTTT
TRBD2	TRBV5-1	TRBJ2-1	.	CASSIAGAYNEQFF	TGCGCCAGCAGCATAGCGGGAGCCTACAATGAGCAGTTCTTC
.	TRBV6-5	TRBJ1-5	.	CASTSVIGQPQHF	TGTGCCAGCACCTCGGTCATCGGTCAGCCCCAGCATTTT